A single TCR beta chain is shown here with its context. This CDR3 region has 15 residues. Trimming stripped 0 bases from V and 0 bases from J, with 6 bases between. Germline lookup yields CDR1 LGHDT and CDR2 YNNKEL (reference sequence). This entry belongs to a study of early T cells in non-severe SARS-CoV-2 infection. A single record per CDR3 protein comes from TCRdb applying MiXCR to the 5' RACE reads. Found here are about 85,000 distinct CDR3 sequences, approximately 15% of them singletons; the top ten hold over 6.5%. What was sequenced was whole blood. The clonotype originates from an adult who was a healthcare worker with PCR-confirmed SARS-CoV-2 infection or an uninfected control (not recorded which). The V and J genes are TRBV3-1 and TRBJ1-5, with D tentatively TRBD1 (5 bases). CDR3 region: CASSQDGASNQPQHF. The CDR3 nucleotides are TGTGCCAGCAGCCAAGATGGGGCTAGCAATCAGCCCCAGCATTTT.